The clone carrying this T cell receptor (beta chain) was seen ten or more times. Its antigen is unidentified. The read terminates 3 residues before the CDR3 end, so the remaining end is supplied by the germline J gene. These data belong to a study of T cell clonality in common variable immunodeficiency. Heparinized whole blood, about 4.5 to 9 ml, came from each donor. TCRdb's table, derived via immunoSEQ multiplex PCR, lists solely in-frame clones and lacks some. The repertoire shows tens of thousands of clones, none seen only once; the top ten take approximately 9.4%. V was pared by 4 bases and J by 3 bases, with 9 bases of the junction left unmatched. Germline lookup yields CDR1 SGHRS and CDR2 YFSETQ. This CDR3 contains 15 residues. Whole-study results and caveats: Compared with healthy controls, CVID subjects showed increased TCRbeta clonality, mostly in about a third.

The V and J genes are TRBV5-1 and TRBJ2-5, with TRBD1 identical over 7 bases. This clonotype was sampled from a person between 18 and 75 years old in good health. Sequences were obtained from peripheral blood mononuclear cells. The DNA read from the CDR3 is TGCGCCAGCAGCCTCTCGGGGACAGCCGAAGAGACC. It codes for CASSLSGTAEET. The full CDR3 is CASSLSGTAEETQYF.